This T cell receptor (beta chain) was captured in a study of blood T cell repertoires in COVID-19. Overall study: COVID-19 samples collected from the United States, Italy and Spain covered acute and convalescent phases.

This CDR3 spans 13 amino acids. Germline V gene data show CDR1 as MNHNY and CDR2 as SVGAGI (reference sequence). Trimming removed 8 bases at V and 1 base at J, with 11 bases between. TCRdb's table, derived via immunoSEQ multiplex PCR, lists solely in-frame clones and lacks some. The table includes approximately 250,000 clones, 86% detected once. In its sample, this clone was seen a few times. The receptor's source is a man aged 25-40 years who had recovered from COVID-19. The specimen sequenced was peripheral blood. The chain links TRBV6-6 to TRBJ1-1, with D uncertain. This CDR3 reads CASRSYRNTEAFF. Written as DNA, the CDR3 is TGTGCCAGCCGTTCTTACAGGAACACTGAAGCTTTCTTT.